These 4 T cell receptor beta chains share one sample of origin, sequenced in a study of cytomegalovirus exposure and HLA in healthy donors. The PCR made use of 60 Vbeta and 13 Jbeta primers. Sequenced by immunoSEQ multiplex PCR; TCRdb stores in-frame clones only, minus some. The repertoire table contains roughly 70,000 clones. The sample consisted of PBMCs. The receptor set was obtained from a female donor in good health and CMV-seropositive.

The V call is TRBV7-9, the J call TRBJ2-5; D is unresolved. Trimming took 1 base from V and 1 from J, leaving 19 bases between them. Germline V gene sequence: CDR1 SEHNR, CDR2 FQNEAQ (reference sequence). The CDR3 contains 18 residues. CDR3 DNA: TGTGCCAGCAGCTTAGGGATTGCCACAGCAGTTTTCCAAGAGACCCAGTACTTC. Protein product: CASSLGIATAVFQETQYF.

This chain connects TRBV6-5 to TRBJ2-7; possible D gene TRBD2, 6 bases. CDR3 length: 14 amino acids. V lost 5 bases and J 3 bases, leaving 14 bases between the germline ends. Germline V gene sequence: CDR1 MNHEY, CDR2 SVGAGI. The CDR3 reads CASSPYTGSYEQYF. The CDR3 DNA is TGTGCCAGCAGTCCATATACCGGGAGCTACGAGCAGTACTTC.

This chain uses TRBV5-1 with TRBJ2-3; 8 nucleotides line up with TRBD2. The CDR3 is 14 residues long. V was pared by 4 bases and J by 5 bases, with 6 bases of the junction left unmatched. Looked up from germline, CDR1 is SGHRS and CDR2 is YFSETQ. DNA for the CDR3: TGCGCCAGCAGCCCCGGGGGGGTACGAGATACGCAGTATTTT. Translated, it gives CASSPGGVRDTQYF. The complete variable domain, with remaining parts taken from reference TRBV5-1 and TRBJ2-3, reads KAGVTQTPRYLIKTRGQQVTLSCSPISGHRSVSWYQQTPGQGLQFLFEYFSETQRNKGNFPGRFSGRQFSNSRSEMNVSTLELGDSALYLCASSPGGVRDTQYFGPGTRLTVL.

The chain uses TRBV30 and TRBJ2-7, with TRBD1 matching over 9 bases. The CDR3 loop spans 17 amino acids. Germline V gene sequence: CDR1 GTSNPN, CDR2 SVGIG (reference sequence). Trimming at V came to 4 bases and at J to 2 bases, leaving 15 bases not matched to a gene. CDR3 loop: CAWNRDREYWTTYEQYF. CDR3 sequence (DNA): TGTGCCTGGAACCGGGACAGGGAATATTGGACCACCTACGAGCAGTACTTC. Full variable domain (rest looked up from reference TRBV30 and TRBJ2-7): SQTIHQWPATLVQPVGSPLSLECTVEGTSNPNLYWYRQAAGRGLQLLFYSVGIGQISSEVPQNLSASRPQDRQFILSSKKLLLSDSGFYLCAWNRDREYWTTYEQYFGPGTRLTVT.